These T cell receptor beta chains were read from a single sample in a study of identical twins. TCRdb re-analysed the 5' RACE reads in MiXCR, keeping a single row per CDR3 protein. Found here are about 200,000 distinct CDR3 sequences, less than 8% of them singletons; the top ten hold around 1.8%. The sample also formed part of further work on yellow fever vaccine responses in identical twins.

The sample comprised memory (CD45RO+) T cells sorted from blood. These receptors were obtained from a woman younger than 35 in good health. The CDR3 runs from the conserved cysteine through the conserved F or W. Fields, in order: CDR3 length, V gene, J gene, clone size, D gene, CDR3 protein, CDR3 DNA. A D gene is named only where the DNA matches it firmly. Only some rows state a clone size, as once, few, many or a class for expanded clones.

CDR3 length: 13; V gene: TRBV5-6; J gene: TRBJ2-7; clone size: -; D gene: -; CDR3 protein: CARCAGPSYEQYF; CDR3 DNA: TGTGCCAGGTGCGCCGGGCCCTCCTACGAGCAGTACTTC
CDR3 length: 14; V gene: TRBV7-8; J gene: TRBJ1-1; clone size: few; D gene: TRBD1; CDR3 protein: CASSPRDRGREAFF; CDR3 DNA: TGTGCCAGCAGCCCCAGAGACAGGGGAAGGGAAGCTTTCTTT
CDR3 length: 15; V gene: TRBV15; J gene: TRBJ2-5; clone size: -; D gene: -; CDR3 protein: CATSSGGRRQETQYF; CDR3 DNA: TGTGCCACCAGTTCCGGGGGGCGCAGACAAGAGACCCAGTACTTC
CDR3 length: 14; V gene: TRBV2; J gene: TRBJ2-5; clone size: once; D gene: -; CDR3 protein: CASGGRQTWETQYF; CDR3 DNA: TGTGCCAGCGGGGGACGACAAACCTGGGAGACCCAGTACTTC
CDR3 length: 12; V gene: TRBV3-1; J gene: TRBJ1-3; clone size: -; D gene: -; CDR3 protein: CASSQLGNTIYF; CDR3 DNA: TGTGCCAGCAGCCAACTAGGAAACACCATATATTTT
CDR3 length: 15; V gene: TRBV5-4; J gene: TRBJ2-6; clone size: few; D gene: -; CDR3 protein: CASSPPGSGANVLTF; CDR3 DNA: TGTGCCAGCAGCCCCCCCGGGTCTGGGGCCAACGTCCTGACTTTC
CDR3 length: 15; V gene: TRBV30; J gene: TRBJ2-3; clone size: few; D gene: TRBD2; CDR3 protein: CAWKEGLVVTDTQYF; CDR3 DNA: TGTGCCTGGAAAGAGGGACTAGTGGTAACAGATACGCAGTATTTT
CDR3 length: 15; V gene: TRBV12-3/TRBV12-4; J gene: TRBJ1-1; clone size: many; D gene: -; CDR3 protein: CASSLRQPEVSEAFF; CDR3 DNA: TGTGCCAGCAGTCTCCGACAGCCTGAAGTTTCTGAAGCTTTCTTT
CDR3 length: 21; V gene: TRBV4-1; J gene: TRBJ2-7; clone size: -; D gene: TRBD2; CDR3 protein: CASSHHPGRTSGREVSYEQYF; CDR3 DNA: TGCGCCAGCAGCCACCACCCGGGTAGGACGTCTGGGCGGGAGGTCTCCTACGAGCAGTACTTC
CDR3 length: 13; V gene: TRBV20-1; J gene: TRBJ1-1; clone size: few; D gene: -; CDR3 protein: CSAARNRDTEAFF; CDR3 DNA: TGCAGTGCTGCCAGAAACAGGGACACTGAAGCTTTCTTT
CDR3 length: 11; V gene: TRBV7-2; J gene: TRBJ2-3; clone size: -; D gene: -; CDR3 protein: CASSSWGTQYF; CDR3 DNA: TGTGCCAGCAGCTCCTGGGGGACGCAGTATTTT
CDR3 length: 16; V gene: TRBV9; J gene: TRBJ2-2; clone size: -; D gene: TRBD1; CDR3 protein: CASSVVGQGMTGELFF; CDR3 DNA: TGTGCCAGCAGCGTAGTTGGACAGGGGATGACCGGGGAGCTGTTTTTT
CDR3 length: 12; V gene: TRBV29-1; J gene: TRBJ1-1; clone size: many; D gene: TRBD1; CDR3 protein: CSVEQGVTEAFF; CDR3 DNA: TGCAGCGTCGAACAGGGGGTTACTGAAGCTTTCTTT
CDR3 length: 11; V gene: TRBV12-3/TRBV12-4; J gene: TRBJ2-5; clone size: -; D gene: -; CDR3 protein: CASRTKETQYF; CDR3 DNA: TGTGCCAGCAGAACTAAAGAGACCCAGTACTTC
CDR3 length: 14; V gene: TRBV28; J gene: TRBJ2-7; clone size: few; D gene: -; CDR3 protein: CASSSPPLWGEQYF; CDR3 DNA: TGTGCCAGCAGTTCCCCCCCCTTGTGGGGCGAGCAGTACTTC
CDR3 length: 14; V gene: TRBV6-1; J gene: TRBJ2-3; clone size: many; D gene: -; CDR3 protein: CASYRDLTTDTQYF; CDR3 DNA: TGTGCCAGCTACCGGGACTTAACCACAGATACGCAGTATTTT